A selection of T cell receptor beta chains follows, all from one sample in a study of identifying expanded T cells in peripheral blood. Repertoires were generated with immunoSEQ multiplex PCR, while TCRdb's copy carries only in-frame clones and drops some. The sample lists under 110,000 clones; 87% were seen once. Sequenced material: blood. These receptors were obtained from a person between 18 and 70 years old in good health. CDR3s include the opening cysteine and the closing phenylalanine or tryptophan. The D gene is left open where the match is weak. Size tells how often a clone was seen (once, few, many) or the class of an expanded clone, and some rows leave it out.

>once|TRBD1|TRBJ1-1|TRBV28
TGTGCCAGCAGTTTGGCCGCCGGACAGGGGGCTCGGGCTGAAGCTTTCTTT
CASSLAAGQGARAEAFF
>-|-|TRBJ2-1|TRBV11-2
TGTGCCAGCAGCTTATGGGGTACGGTAGGGGATGAGCAGTTCTTC
CASSLWGTVGDEQFF
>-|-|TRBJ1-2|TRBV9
TGTGCCAGCAGCCTTACCCCCCGCGAAGGGGCCTATGGCTACACCTTC
CASSLTPREGAYGYTF
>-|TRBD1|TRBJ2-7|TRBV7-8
TGTGCCAGCAGAGGGACAGGGGGCTTTTTCAAGCAGTACTTC
CASRGTGGFFKQYF
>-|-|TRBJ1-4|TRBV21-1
TGTGCCAGCAGCCTACAATGGTCCGGGACAACTAATGAAAAACTGTTTTTT
CASSLQWSGTTNEKLFF
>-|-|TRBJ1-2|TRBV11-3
TGTGCCAGCAGCTTCGAGCCGGAGGGCTACACCTTC
CASSFEPEGYTF
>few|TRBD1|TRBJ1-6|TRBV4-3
TGCGCCAGCAGCCAAGATTTAGCACAGGGGTCACCCCTCCACTTT
CASSQDLAQGSPLHF
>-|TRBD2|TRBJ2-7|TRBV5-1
TGCGCCAGCAGCTCCTGGGGAGGGAACTACGAGCAGTACTTC
CASSSWGGNYEQYF
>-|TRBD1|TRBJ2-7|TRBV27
TGTGCCAGCAGTTTTTCCAGACCCGGGACAGGGGGCACCTACGAGCAGTACTTC
CASSFSRPGTGGTYEQYF
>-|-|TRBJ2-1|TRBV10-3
TGTGCCATCAGTGAACAGTTACAGGGAGATGAGCAGTTCTTC
CAISEQLQGDEQFF
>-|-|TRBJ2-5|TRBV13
TGTGCCAGCAGCCGGCCGGCGGAGACCCAGTACTTC
CASSRPAETQYF
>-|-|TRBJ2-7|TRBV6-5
TGTGCCAGCAGTTATTCCGGACAGACCTACGAGCAGTACTTC
CASSYSGQTYEQYF
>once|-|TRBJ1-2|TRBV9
TGTGCCAGCAGCGTCGGCGGGGCGGGTGGCTACACCTTC
CASSVGGAGGYTF
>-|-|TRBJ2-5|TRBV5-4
TGTGCCAGCAGGGAGGGGACAGTCCAAGAGACCCAGTACTTC
CASREGTVQETQYF
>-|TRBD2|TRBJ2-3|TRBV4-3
TGCGCCAGCAGCCAAGATATTAGGGCTAGCGGGGGATATACGCAGTATTTT
CASSQDIRASGGYTQYF
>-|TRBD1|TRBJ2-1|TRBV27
TGTGCCAGCACCCCGTGGTTCGGGGACAGGGGTTACAATGAGCAGTTCTTC
CASTPWFGDRGYNEQFF
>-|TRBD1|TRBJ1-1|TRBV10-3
TGTGCCATCAGTGTAGACAGGGATAACACTGAAGCTTTCTTT
CAISVDRDNTEAFF
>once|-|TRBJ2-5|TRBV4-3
TGCGCCAGCAGCCTACGGGGACGGGGAACGCAAGAGACCCAGTACTTC
CASSLRGRGTQETQYF